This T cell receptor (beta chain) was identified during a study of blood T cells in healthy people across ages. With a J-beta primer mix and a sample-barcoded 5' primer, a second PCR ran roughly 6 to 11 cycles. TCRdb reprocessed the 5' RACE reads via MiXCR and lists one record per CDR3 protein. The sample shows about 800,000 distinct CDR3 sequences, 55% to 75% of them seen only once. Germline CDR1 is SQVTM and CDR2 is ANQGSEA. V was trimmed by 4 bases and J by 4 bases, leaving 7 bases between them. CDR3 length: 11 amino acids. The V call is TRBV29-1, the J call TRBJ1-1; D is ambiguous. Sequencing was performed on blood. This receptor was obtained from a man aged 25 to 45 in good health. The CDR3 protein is CSVGWGTEAFF. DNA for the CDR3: TGCAGCGTTGGGTGGGGCACTGAAGCTTTCTTT.